The source of this TCR beta chain is a study of blood T cell repertoires in COVID-19. Sequenced by immunoSEQ multiplex PCR; TCRdb stores in-frame clones only, minus some. The sample comprises over 250,000 clones, about 86% of which are singletons, and around 3.9% rests with the top ten. Germline CDR1 and CDR2: SGDLS and YYNGEE. Trimming took 4 bases from V and 5 from J; bases not matched to a gene: 11. CDR3 length: 15 amino acids. The sequenced sample was PBMCs or T cells enriched from blood (not recorded which). The origin of this receptor is a man aged 25 to 45 with acute COVID-19. The chain is built from TRBV9 and TRBJ2-5, with 7 bases that match TRBD1. The CDR3 DNA reads TGTGCCAGCAGCCCTCGACAGGGAAGGGGGGAGACCCAGTACTTC. As protein: CASSPRQGRGETQYF.